This T cell receptor (beta chain) appears in the sequencing data of a study of shared clonotypes between healthy human individuals. Across the whole study: CD4 naive cells filled three plates per donor, CD4 memory three, CD8 naive two and CD8 memory one.

Germline V lookup: CDR1 SNHLY, CDR2 FYNNEI. The CDR3 runs 13 residues. V was clipped by 1 base and J by 2 bases, with 6 bases between them. Study results and limitations: In a handful of donors, around 5% of naive CD4 clonotypes appeared in common.

Naive CD8 cells comprised CD45RO-negative, CCR7-positively selected cells, excluding terminally differentiated effector memory CD45RA+ cells. Donation came from healthy HIV-negative adults that had no recent acute infections or vaccinations. In this sample, this clone turned up a few times. Antigen specificity is unknown. The sample contains more than one DNA sequence encoding this CDR3. The method was immunoSEQ multiplex PCR; TCRdb's version includes in-frame clones alone and lacks a portion of them. Counted here are about 2 million clones, about 95% occurring once; the ten biggest clones make up 0.85% to 1.2%.

The sample comprised naive CD8+ T cells sorted from blood. The TCR comes from a man aged 18-30 years in good health. This chain uses TRBV2 with TRBJ2-7, with D perhaps matching TRBD2 (6 bases). CDR3 region: CASSEGLAYEQYF. CDR3 DNA sequence: TGTGCCAGCAGTGAAGGACTAGCCTACGAGCAGTACTTC.